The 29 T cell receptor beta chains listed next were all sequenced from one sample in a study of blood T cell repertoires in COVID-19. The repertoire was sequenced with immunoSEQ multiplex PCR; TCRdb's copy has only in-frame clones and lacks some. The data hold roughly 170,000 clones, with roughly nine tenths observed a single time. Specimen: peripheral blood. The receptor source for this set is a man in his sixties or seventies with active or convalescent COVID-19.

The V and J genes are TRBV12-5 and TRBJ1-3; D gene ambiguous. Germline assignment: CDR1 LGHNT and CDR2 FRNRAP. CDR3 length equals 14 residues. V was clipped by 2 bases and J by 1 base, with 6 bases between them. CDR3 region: CASGLSGSGNTIYF. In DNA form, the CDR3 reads TGTGCTAGTGGTTTGTCGGGATCTGGAAACACCATATATTTT.

Written as DNA, the CDR3 is TGTGCCATCCTCCGGACTCTTAACACCGGGGAGCTGTTTTTT. Its translation: CAILRTLNTGELFF. This rearrangement joins TRBV10-3 to TRBJ2-2; D is possibly TRBD2 (5 bases). V was clipped by 8 bases and J by 2 bases, with 12 bases between them. The CDR3 spans 14 residues. CDR1 is ENHRY and CDR2 is SYGVKD in the germline V gene.

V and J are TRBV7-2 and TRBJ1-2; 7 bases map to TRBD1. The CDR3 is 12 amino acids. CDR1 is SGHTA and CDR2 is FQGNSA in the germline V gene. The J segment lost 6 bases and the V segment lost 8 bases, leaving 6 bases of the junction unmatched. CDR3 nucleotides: TGTGCCAGCCACCTAACAGGGGATGGCTACACCTTC. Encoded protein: CASHLTGDGYTF.

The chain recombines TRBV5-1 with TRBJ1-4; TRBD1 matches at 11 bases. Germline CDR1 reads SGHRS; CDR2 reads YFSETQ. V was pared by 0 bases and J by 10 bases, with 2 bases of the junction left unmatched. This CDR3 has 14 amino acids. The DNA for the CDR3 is TGCGCCAGCAGCTTGGAGGGACAGGGGGTAAAACTGTTTTTT. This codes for CASSLEGQGVKLFF.

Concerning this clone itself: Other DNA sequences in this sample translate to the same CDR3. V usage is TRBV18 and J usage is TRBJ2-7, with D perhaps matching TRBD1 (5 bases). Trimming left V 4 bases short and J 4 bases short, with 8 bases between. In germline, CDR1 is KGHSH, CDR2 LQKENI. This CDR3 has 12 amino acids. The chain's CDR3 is CASSLDSYEQYF. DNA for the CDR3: TGTGCCAGCTCACTCGACAGTTACGAGCAGTACTTC. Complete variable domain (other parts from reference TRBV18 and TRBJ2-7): NAGVMQNPRHLVRRRGQEARLRCSPMKGHSHVYWYRQLPEEGLKFMVYLQKENIIDESGMPKERFSAEFPKEGPSILRIQQVVRGDSAAYFCASSLDSYEQYFGPGTRLTVT.

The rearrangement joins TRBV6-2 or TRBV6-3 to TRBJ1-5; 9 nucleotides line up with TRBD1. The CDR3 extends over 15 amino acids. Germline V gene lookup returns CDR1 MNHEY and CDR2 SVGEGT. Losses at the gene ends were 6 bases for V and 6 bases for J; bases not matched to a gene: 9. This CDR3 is CASSPDRGERQPQHF. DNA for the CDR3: TGTGCCAGCAGCCCGGACAGGGGTGAGCGTCAGCCCCAGCATTTT.

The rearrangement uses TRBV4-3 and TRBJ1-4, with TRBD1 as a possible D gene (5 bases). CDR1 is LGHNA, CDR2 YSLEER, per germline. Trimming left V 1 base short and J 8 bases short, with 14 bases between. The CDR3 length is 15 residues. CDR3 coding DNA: TGCGCCAGCAGCCAAGTCGGGGGTGTAGGAGAAAAACTGTTTTTT. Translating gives CASSQVGGVGEKLFF.

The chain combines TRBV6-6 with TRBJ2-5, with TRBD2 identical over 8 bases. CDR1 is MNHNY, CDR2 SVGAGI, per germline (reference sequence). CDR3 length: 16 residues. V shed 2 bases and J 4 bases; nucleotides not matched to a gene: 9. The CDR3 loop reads CASSYVSGGPRETQYF. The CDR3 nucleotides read TGTGCCAGCAGTTACGTATCGGGAGGGCCTCGAGAGACCCAGTACTTC.

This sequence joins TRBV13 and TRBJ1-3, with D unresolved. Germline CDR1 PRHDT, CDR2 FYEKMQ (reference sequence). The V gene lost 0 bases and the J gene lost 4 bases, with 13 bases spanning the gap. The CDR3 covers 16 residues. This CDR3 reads CASSLGRVGSGNTIYF. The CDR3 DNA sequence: TGTGCCAGCAGCTTAGGCCGGGTCGGTTCCGGAAACACCATATATTTT. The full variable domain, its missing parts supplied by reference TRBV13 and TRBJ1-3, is AAGVIQSPRHLIKEKRETATLKCYPIPRHDTVYWYQQGPGQDPQFLISFYEKMQSDKGSIPDRFSAQQFSDYHSELNMSSLELGDSALYFCASSLGRVGSGNTIYFGEGSWLTVV.

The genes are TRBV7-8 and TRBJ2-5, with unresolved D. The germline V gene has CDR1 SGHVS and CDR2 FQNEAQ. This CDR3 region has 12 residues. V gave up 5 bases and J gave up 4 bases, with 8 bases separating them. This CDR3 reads CASSLDLETQYF. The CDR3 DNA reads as TGTGCCAGCAGCCTCGACTTAGAGACCCAGTACTTC.

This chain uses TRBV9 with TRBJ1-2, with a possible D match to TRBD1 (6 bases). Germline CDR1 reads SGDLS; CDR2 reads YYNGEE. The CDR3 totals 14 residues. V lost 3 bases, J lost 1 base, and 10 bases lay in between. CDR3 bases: TGTGCCAGCAGCGCAAGACAGGTTAACTATGGCTACACCTTC. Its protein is CASSARQVNYGYTF.

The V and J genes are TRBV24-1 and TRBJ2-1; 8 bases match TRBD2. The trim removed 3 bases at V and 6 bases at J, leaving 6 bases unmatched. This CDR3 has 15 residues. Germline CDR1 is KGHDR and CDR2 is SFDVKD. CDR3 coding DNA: TGTGCCACCAGTGATGGGGGTGGGACTAGCAATGAGCAGTTCTTC. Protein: CATSDGGGTSNEQFF.

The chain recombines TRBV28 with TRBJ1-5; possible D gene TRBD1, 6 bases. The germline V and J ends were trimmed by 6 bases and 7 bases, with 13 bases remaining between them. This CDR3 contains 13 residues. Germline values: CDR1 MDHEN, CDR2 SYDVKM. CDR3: CASSPDRRQPQHF. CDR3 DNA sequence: TGTGCCAGCAGCCCCGACAGGCGACAGCCCCAGCATTTT. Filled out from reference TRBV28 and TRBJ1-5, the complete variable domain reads DVKVTQSSRYLVKRTGEKVFLECVQDMDHENMFWYRQDPGLGLRLIYFSYDVKMKEKGDIPEGYSVSREKKERFSLILESASTNQTSMYLCASSPDRRQPQHFGDGTRLSIL.

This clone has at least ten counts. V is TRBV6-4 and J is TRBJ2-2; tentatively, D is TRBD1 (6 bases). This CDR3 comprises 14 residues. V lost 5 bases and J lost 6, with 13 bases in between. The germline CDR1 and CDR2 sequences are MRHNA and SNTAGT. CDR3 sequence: CASSTGFQPGELFF. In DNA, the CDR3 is TGTGCCAGCAGTACAGGGTTTCAGCCCGGGGAGCTGTTTTTT.

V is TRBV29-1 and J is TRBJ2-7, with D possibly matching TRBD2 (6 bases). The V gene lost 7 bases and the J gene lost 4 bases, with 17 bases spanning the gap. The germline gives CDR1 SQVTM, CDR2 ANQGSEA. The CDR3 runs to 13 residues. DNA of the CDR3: TGCAGCGCTTGGGGGGATGGTGGTTACGAGCAGTACTTC. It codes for CSAWGDGGYEQYF.

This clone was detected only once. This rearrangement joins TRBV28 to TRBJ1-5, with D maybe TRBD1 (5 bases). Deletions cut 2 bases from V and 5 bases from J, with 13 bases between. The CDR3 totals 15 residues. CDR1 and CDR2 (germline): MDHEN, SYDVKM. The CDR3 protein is CASSLLRAGYQPQHF. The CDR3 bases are TGTGCCAGCAGTTTACTCAGGGCAGGGTATCAGCCCCAGCATTTT. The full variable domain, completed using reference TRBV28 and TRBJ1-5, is DVKVTQSSRYLVKRTGEKVFLECVQDMDHENMFWYRQDPGLGLRLIYFSYDVKMKEKGDIPEGYSVSREKKERFSLILESASTNQTSMYLCASSLLRAGYQPQHFGDGTRLSIL.

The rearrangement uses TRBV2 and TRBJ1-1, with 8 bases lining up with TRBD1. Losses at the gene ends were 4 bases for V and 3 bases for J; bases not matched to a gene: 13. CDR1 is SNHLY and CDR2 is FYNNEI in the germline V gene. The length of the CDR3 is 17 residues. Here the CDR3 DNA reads TGTGCCAGCAGTGGTAGACAGGGGCGCTCGATGTACACTGAAGCTTTCTTT. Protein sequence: CASSGRQGRSMYTEAFF. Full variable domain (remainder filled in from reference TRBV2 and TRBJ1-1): EPEVTQTPSHQVTQMGQEVILRCVPISNHLYFYWYRQILGQKVEFLVSFYNNEISEKSEIFDDQFSVERPDGSNFTLKIRSTKLEDSAMYFCASSGRQGRSMYTEAFFGQGTRLTVV.

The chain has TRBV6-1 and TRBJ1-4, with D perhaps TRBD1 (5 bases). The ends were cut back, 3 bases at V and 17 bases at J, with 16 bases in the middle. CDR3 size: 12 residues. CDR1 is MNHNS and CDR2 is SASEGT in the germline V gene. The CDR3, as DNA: TGTGCCAGCAGTGAGGGTGGGGGGATCTGTTTTTTT. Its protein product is CASSEGGGICFF.

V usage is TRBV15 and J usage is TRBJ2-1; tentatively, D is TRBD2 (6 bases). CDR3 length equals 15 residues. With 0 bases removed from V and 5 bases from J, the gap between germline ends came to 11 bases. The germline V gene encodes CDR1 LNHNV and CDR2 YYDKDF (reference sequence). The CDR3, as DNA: TGTGCCACCAGCAGAGATAGACTAGAAGACAATGAGCAGTTCTTC. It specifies CATSRDRLEDNEQFF.

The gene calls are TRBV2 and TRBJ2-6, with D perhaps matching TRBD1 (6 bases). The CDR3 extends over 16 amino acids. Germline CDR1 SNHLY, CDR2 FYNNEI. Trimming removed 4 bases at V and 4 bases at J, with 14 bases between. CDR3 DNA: TGTGCCAGCAGTGGAGCACAGGGAATAGGGGCCAACGTCCTGACTTTC. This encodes CASSGAQGIGANVLTF.

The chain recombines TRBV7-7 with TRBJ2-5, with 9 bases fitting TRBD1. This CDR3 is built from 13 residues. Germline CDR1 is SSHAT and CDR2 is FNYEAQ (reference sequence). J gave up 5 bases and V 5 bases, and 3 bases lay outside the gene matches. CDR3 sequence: CASSRDREETQYF. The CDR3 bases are TGTGCCAGCAGCCGGGACAGGGAGGAGACCCAGTACTTC.

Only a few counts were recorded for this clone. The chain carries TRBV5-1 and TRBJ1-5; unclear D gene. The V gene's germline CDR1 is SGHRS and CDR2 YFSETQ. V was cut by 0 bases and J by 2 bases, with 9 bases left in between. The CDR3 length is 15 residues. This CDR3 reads CASSLGGLGNQPQHF. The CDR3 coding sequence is TGCGCCAGCAGCTTGGGCGGACTCGGCAATCAGCCCCAGCATTTT.

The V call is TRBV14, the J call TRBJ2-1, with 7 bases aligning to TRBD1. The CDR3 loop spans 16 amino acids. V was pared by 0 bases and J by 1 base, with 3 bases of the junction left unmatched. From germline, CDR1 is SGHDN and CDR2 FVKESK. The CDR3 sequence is CASSQDKGASYNEQFF. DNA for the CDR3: TGTGCCAGCAGCCAAGATAAGGGGGCGTCCTACAATGAGCAGTTCTTC.

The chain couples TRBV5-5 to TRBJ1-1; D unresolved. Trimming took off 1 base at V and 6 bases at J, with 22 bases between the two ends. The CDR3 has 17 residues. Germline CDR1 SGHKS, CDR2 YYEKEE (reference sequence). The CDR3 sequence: CASSLQMAGVRLPEAFF. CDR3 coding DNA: TGTGCCAGCAGCTTGCAGATGGCGGGTGTTCGATTGCCTGAAGCTTTCTTT.

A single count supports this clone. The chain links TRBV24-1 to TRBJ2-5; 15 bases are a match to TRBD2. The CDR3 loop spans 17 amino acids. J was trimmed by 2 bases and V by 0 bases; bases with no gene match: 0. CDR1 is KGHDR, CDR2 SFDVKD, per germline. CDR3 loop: CATSDLGLAGGQETQYF. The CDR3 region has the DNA TGTGCCACCAGTGATTTGGGACTAGCGGGAGGGCAAGAGACCCAGTACTTC.

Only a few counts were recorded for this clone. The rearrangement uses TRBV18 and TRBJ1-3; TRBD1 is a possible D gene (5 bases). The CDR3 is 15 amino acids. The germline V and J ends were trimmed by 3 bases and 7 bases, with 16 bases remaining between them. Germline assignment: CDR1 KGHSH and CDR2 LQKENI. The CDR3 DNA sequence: TGTGCCAGCTCACCTGCCCTCACCGGGGGGAACACCATATATTTT. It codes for CASSPALTGGNTIYF.

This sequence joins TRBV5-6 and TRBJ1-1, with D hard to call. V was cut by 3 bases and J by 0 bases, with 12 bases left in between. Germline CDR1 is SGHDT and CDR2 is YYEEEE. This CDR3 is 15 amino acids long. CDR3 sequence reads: CASSSVDIMNTEAFF. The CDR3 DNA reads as TGTGCCAGCAGCTCGGTCGACATCATGAACACTGAAGCTTTCTTT. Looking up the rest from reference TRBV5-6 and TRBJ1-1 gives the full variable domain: DAGVTQSPTHLIKTRGQQVTLRCSPKSGHDTVSWYQQALGQGPQFIFQYYEEEERQRGNFPDRFSGHQFPNYSSELNVNALLLGDSALYLCASSSVDIMNTEAFFGQGTRLTVV.

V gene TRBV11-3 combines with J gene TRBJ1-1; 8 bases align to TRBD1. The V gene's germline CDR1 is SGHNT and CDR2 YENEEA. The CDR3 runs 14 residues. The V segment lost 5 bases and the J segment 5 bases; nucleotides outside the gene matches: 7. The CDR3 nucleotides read TGTGCCAGCAGCCAAGGACAGGGAGGGACTGAAGCTTTCTTT. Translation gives CASSQGQGGTEAFF. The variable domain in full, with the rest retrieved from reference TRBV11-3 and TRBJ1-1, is EAGVVQSPRYKIIEKKQPVAFWCNPISGHNTLYWYLQNLGQGPELLIRYENEEAVDDSQLPKDRFSAERLKGVDSTLKIQPAELGDSAVYLCASSQGQGGTEAFFGQGTRLTVV.

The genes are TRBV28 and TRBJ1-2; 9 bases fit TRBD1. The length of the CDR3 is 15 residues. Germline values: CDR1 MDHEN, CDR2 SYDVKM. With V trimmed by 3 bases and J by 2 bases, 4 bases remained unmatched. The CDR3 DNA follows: TGTGCCAGCAGTTTCTCGGGACAGGGAAACTATGGCTACACCTTC. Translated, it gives CASSFSGQGNYGYTF.